The 27 T cell receptor beta chains in this list originate from one sample, sequenced in a study of human T cells and chemical hapten exposure. In TCRdb, the RACE reads were re-called with MiXCR into one record per CDR3 protein. The table includes fewer than 300,000 distinct CDR3 sequences, roughly 7.4% detected once. The time point here: pre-sensitization, week 0. The treatment: therapeutic diphenylcyclopropenone sensitization with weekly scalp DPC. This specimen consisted of whole blood, obtained in connection with sensitization to the hapten diphenylcyclopropenone (DPC). These TCRs come from a man in his late teens or twenties with alopecia areata. Some clones in this sample may be carry-over from other donors' samples.

DNA of the CDR3: TGCGCCAGCAGCCGTAAGACAGGGCGAGGCGGTTATGGCTACACCTTC. Its translation: CASSRKTGRGGYGYTF. The chain links TRBV4-3 to TRBJ1-2, with 7 bases matching TRBD1. There are 16 residues in the CDR3. The trim removed 4 bases at V and 5 bases at J, leaving 13 bases unmatched. Germline-derived CDR1 and CDR2 are LGHNA and YSLEER.

This clonotype showed up just a few times. V gene TRBV7-9 combines with J gene TRBJ1-2, with D possibly TRBD1 on 5 matching bases. The CDR3 sequence is 15 residues long. V was shortened by 0 bases and J by 1 base, with 9 bases between the two germline ends. CDR1 is SEHNR, CDR2 FQNEAQ, per germline (reference sequence). CDR3 residues: CASSLAGARNYGYTF. CDR3 sequence (DNA): TGTGCCAGCAGCTTAGCAGGGGCCCGTAACTATGGCTACACCTTC. The variable domain in full, completed from reference TRBV7-9 and TRBJ1-2, reads DTGVSQNPRHKITKRGQNVTFRCDPISEHNRLYWYRQTLGQGPEFLTYFQNEAQLEKSRLLSDRFSAERPKGSFSTLEIQRTEQGDSAMYLCASSLAGARNYGYTFGSGTRLTVV.

This clonotype was seen a handful of times. In DNA, the CDR3 is TGTGCCAGCAGCTTAAGCAGAACAACTAATGAAAAACTGTTTTTT. This gives the protein CASSLSRTTNEKLFF. The rearrangement uses TRBV7-9 and TRBJ1-4; unclear D gene. The germline V gene has CDR1 SEHNR and CDR2 FQNEAQ (reference sequence). The CDR3 covers 15 residues. The V end lost 2 bases, the J end lost 0 bases, and 7 bases lay between the germline ends.

The V and J genes are TRBV5-1 and TRBJ1-1, with a possible D match to TRBD1 (5 bases). This CDR3 has 15 residues. Between the trimmed V and J ends, which lost 0 bases and 1 base, there was a span of 10 bases. Germline-derived CDR1 and CDR2 are SGHRS and YFSETQ. The CDR3 spells CASSLVGPQNTEAFF. CDR3 coding DNA: TGCGCCAGCAGCTTGGTGGGACCCCAGAACACTGAAGCTTTCTTT. The complete variable domain, with remaining parts taken from reference TRBV5-1 and TRBJ1-1, reads KAGVTQTPRYLIKTRGQQVTLSCSPISGHRSVSWYQQTPGQGLQFLFEYFSETQRNKGNFPGRFSGRQFSNSRSEMNVSTLELGDSALYLCASSLVGPQNTEAFFGQGTRLTVV.

This clonotype has more than one count but fewer than ten. The CDR3 loop is CASSPRDLLNTEAFF. CDR3 coding DNA: TGTGCCAGCAGCCCAAGGGACCTACTGAACACTGAAGCTTTCTTT. The rearrangement joins TRBV13 to TRBJ1-1; D is possibly TRBD1 (5 bases). Germline V lookup: CDR1 PRHDT, CDR2 FYEKMQ (reference sequence). The V and J ends lost 5 bases and 0 bases respectively, with 13 bases between them. The CDR3 consists of 15 residues.

The chain employs TRBV12-3 or TRBV12-4 and TRBJ2-1; D might be TRBD2 (6 bases). This CDR3 comprises 16 residues. V shed 3 bases and J shed 0 bases, with 12 bases lying between them. Written as DNA, the CDR3 is TGTGCCAGCAGTTTTGAGGGGCGGGGCTCCTACAATGAGCAGTTCTTC. The encoded protein is CASSFEGRGSYNEQFF.

This clonotype occurred many times. This sequence joins TRBV28 and TRBJ1-5; D gene ambiguous. The germline V gene has CDR1 MDHEN and CDR2 SYDVKM. The V end lost 3 bases, the J end lost 7 bases, and 7 bases lay between the germline ends. CDR3 length: 12 amino acids. The CDR3 coding sequence is TGTGCCAGCAGTTTCCCGGGACAGCCCCAGCATTTT. Its protein is CASSFPGQPQHF.

As to this clonotype: At one end the junction does not follow the germline gene, possibly because of a read error. V is TRBV10-3 and J is TRBJ1-4; the D is unclear. CDR1 is ENHRY and CDR2 is SYGVKD in the germline V gene. The CDR3 is made up of 15 amino acids. DNA for the CDR3: TGTGCCACCAGTGAGTCTTGGGCTGTAAGAGAAAAACTGTTTTTT. Translating it yields CATSESWAVREKLFF.

V usage is TRBV7-9 and J usage is TRBJ1-2; D perhaps matches TRBD1 (6 bases). The CDR3 is made up of 15 amino acids. V lost 2 bases and J 3 bases, leaving 13 bases between the germline ends. Germline values: CDR1 SEHNR, CDR2 FQNEAQ (reference sequence). The CDR3: CASSLSGGPDYGYTF. CDR3 sequence (DNA): TGTGCCAGCAGCTTAAGCGGGGGCCCCGACTATGGCTACACCTTC.

This clonotype was observed a handful of times. This sequence joins TRBV20-1 and TRBJ1-3; D is unclear. Germline CDR1 is DFQATT and CDR2 is SNEGSKA (reference sequence). V lost 3 bases and J 4 bases, leaving 4 bases between the germline ends. This CDR3 contains 11 residues. The CDR3 loop is CSARWGNTIYF. Written as DNA, the CDR3 is TGCAGTGCTAGGTGGGGAAACACCATATATTTT.

The gene calls are TRBV20-1 and TRBJ1-2, with 7 bases lining up with TRBD1. The germline CDR1 and CDR2 sequences are DFQATT and SNEGSKA (reference sequence). This CDR3 spans 12 amino acids. V lost 7 bases, J lost 2 bases, and 4 bases stayed unmatched. The CDR3 DNA follows: TGCAGTGGAAAGACAGGGAACTATGGCTACACCTTC. It is translated as CSGKTGNYGYTF.

The table lists this clonotype with a few counts. V and J are TRBV11-2 and TRBJ1-1; D remains unclear. CDR3 length: 15 residues. Germline values: CDR1 SGHAT, CDR2 FQNNGV. Trimming removed 4 bases from V and 8 bases from J, with 20 bases in between. CDR3 region: CASSSYSDGWKEAFF. The CDR3 nucleotides read TGTGCCAGCAGCTCCTACTCCGACGGGTGGAAAGAAGCTTTCTTT.

This sequence joins TRBV10-3 and TRBJ1-6; a possible D gene is TRBD1 (5 bases). Looked up from germline, CDR1 is ENHRY and CDR2 is SYGVKD. The CDR3 consists of 14 residues. The ends were cut back, 4 bases at V and 7 bases at J, with 11 bases in the middle. CDR3 loop: CAISAGVANSPLHF. In DNA, the CDR3 is TGTGCCATCAGTGCGGGGGTTGCGAATTCACCCCTCCACTTT.

This clonotype was recorded at least ten times. This sequence joins TRBV6-2 or TRBV6-3 and TRBJ1-2; 7 bases fit TRBD1. V gave up 8 bases and J gave up 7 bases; unmatched junction bases: 13. CDR3 length equals 14 residues. CDR1 and CDR2 from the germline V gene are MNHEY and SVGEGT. The CDR3 loop is CASGMDRKLGGYTF. Here the CDR3 DNA reads TGTGCCAGCGGGATGGACAGGAAATTAGGTGGCTACACCTTC.

The chain has TRBV7-2 and TRBJ1-2; no reliable D call. CDR3 length: 15 residues. Deletions cut 0 bases from V and 3 bases from J, with 11 bases between. Germline assignment: CDR1 SGHTA and CDR2 FQGNSA. The DNA of the CDR3 is TGTGCCAGCAGCTTAGCTCCATTTACCCACTATGGCTACACCTTC. Its translation: CASSLAPFTHYGYTF.

This clonotype was seen a few times. The chain combines TRBV5-6 with TRBJ1-3, with D hard to call. V lost 1 base and J lost 4, with 9 bases in between. The CDR3 is 14 residues long. Germline CDR1 reads SGHDT; CDR2 reads YYEEEE. The CDR3 sequence: CASSLPVLGNTIYF. The CDR3 coding sequence is TGTGCCAGCAGCTTGCCGGTTCTCGGAAACACCATATATTTT.

This clonotype was found many times. The chain employs TRBV6-2 or TRBV6-3 and TRBJ2-5, with D perhaps TRBD2 (5 bases). CDR3 length: 15 residues. Germline V lookup: CDR1 MNHEY, CDR2 SVGEGT. V lost 0 bases, J lost 5 bases, and 13 bases lay in between. CDR3 amino acids: CASSYSVGEGETQYF. The CDR3 nucleotides read TGTGCCAGCAGTTACTCCGTCGGGGAAGGCGAGACCCAGTACTTC.

The rearrangement joins TRBV5-1 to TRBJ2-5, with TRBD2 identical over 11 bases. The length of the CDR3 is 17 residues. V lost 4 bases and J lost 5; bases outside the gene matches: 13. Germline CDR1 SGHRS, CDR2 YFSETQ. The DNA for the CDR3 is TGCGCCAGCAGCACCCGCCCGCCGACTAGCGGGGCGGAGACCCAGTACTTC. Its translation is CASSTRPPTSGAETQYF. Based on the CDR3 plus reference TRBV5-1 and TRBJ2-5, the full variable domain is KAGVTQTPRYLIKTRGQQVTLSCSPISGHRSVSWYQQTPGQGLQFLFEYFSETQRNKGNFPGRFSGRQFSNSRSEMNVSTLELGDSALYLCASSTRPPTSGAETQYFGPGTRLLVL.

In its sample, this clonotype was seen many times. The chain employs TRBV27 and TRBJ1-1; D unresolved. Between the trimmed V and J ends, which lost 3 bases and 1 base, there was a span of 6 bases. Germline CDR1 MNHEY, CDR2 SMNVEV (reference sequence). This CDR3 has 13 residues. CDR3 sequence: CASSFPGNTEAFF. DNA of the CDR3: TGTGCCAGCAGTTTCCCAGGGAACACTGAAGCTTTCTTT.

This clonotype was seen a handful of times. V is TRBV29-1 and J is TRBJ2-1, with D unclear. Germline V gene sequence: CDR1 SQVTM, CDR2 ANQGSEA. V dropped 4 bases and J dropped 12 bases, with 10 bases sitting between them. CDR3 size: 10 residues. CDR3 amino acids: CSVGVPGQFF. The CDR3 bases are TGCAGCGTTGGGGTCCCCGGGCAGTTCTTC.

The table lists this clonotype with a few counts. The chain is built from TRBV20-1 and TRBJ2-3; D gene unclear. This CDR3 is built from 17 residues. Trimming took off 3 bases at V and 0 bases at J, with 19 bases between the two ends. CDR1 DFQATT and CDR2 SNEGSKA come from the germline V gene (reference sequence). In nucleotides, the CDR3 is TGCAGTGCTAGTCTTATCCGGATAAACACTAGCACAGATACGCAGTATTTT. Protein: CSASLIRINTSTDTQYF.

Points on this clonotype: This likely comes from a read error, as the CDR3 has no conserved phenylalanine or tryptophan at its end. For the CDR3, the DNA is TGTGCCAGCAGTGATGCCGGCAATGAGCAGTTCCTC. It encodes CASSDAGNEQFL. V usage is TRBV12-3 or TRBV12-4 and J usage is TRBJ2-1; D is uncertain. The germline V and J ends were trimmed by 5 bases and 6 bases, with 8 bases remaining between them. This CDR3 comprises 12 residues.

The table lists this clonotype with a few counts. The gene calls are TRBV29-1 and TRBJ2-7; D might be TRBD1 (5 bases). V was shortened by 7 bases and J by 2 bases, with 15 bases between the two germline ends. In germline, CDR1 is SQVTM, CDR2 ANQGSEA. The CDR3 covers 13 residues. CDR3 DNA sequence: TGCAGCGCCTACAAGGACACAGCCTACGAGCAGTACTTC. It yields the protein CSAYKDTAYEQYF.

This clonotype came up a few times. This rearrangement joins TRBV7-9 to TRBJ2-7; D possibly corresponds to TRBD2 (5 bases). In germline, CDR1 is SEHNR, CDR2 FQNEAQ (reference sequence). Trimming shortened V by 5 bases and J by 5 bases, and 19 bases separated the two germline ends. CDR3 length: 15 residues. CDR3 amino acids: CASSPWDQSGHEQYF. The DNA for the CDR3 is TGTGCCAGCAGCCCCTGGGATCAGAGCGGCCACGAGCAGTACTTC. The full variable domain, its missing parts supplied by reference TRBV7-9 and TRBJ2-7, is DTGVSQNPRHKITKRGQNVTFRCDPISEHNRLYWYRQTLGQGPEFLTYFQNEAQLEKSRLLSDRFSAERPKGSFSTLEIQRTEQGDSAMYLCASSPWDQSGHEQYFGPGTRLTVT.

The V gene is TRBV6-4, the J gene TRBJ2-2; unclear D gene. The V end lost 4 bases, the J end lost 3 bases, and 6 bases lay between the germline ends. Germline V lookup: CDR1 MRHNA, CDR2 SNTAGT. CDR3 length equals 13 residues. The CDR3 bases are TGTGCCAGCAGTGCAACATACACCGGGGAGCTGTTTTTT. This encodes CASSATYTGELFF.

This clonotype came up a few times. The chain employs TRBV5-6 and TRBJ2-2, with TRBD1 as a possible D gene (6 bases). Looked up from germline, CDR1 is SGHDT and CDR2 is YYEEEE. The CDR3 has 18 residues. V was shortened by 4 bases and J by 3 bases, with 22 bases between the two germline ends. CDR3 loop: CASSDVLLDRQDTGELFF. CDR3 nucleotide sequence: TGTGCCAGCAGCGATGTATTGTTGGACAGACAGGACACCGGGGAGCTGTTTTTT.

In its sample, this clonotype was seen a few times. V and J are TRBV6-6 and TRBJ1-1; no reliable D call. Per the germline V gene, CDR1 is MNHNY and CDR2 is SVGAGI (reference sequence). Trimming pared 4 bases from V and 2 bases from J, leaving 11 bases between. The CDR3 covers 14 residues. The CDR3 DNA reads TGTGCCAGCAGTTCCGCGGACGGAAACACTGAAGCTTTCTTT. Its translation: CASSSADGNTEAFF.